A selection of T cell receptor beta chains follows, all from one sample in a study of memory CD4+ T cells and cytomegalovirus serostatus. The method was immunoSEQ multiplex PCR; TCRdb's version includes in-frame clones alone and lacks a portion of them. Counted here are 46,000 or so clones, about three quarters occurring once; the ten biggest clones make up approximately 0.61%. The specimen sequenced was memory CD4+ T cells from blood. These receptors all stem from an adult in good health and CMV-seronegative. CDR3s include the opening cysteine and the closing phenylalanine or tryptophan. Each record gives: V gene, J gene, clone size, D gene, CDR3 DNA, CDR3 protein. The D gene is left open where the match is weak. A clone size is listed for some rows: how often the clone was seen (once, few, many), or a class if it is expanded.

>TRBV21-1|TRBJ1-1|.|.
TGTGCCAGCAGGAGGGTTTCGGCTTTCTTT
CASRRVSAFF
>TRBV30|TRBJ2-5|.|TRBD1
TGTGCCTGGGCTACAGGGGATGTGGGGGAGACCCAGTACTTC
CAWATGDVGETQYF
>TRBV5-1|TRBJ2-7|.|TRBD1
TGCGCCAGCAGCTCTTCGACAGGGCCCCTTGGCTCCTACGAGCAGTACTTC
CASSSSTGPLGSYEQYF
>TRBV27|TRBJ2-7|.|.
TGTGCCAGCAGTTTAGTGCGGGCGAGCTACGAGCAGTACTTC
CASSLVRASYEQYF
>TRBV2|TRBJ2-1|.|TRBD1
TGTGCCAGCAGACCCGGGACAGGGGGCTTTTCCGGCCCCTACAATGAGCAGTTCTTC
CASRPGTGGFSGPYNEQFF
>TRBV13|TRBJ1-1|.|TRBD1
TGTGCCAGCAGCCGACAGGGCATGAACACTGAAGCTTTCTTT
CASSRQGMNTEAFF
>TRBV11-2|TRBJ1-1|.|.
TGTGCCAGCAGCTTGGGTCACCGCACTGAAGCTTTCTTT
CASSLGHRTEAFF
>TRBV5-1|TRBJ2-7|.|.
TGCGCCAGCAGCTTGTCTGTGCAGGGGAGCTCCTACGAGCAGTACTTC
CASSLSVQGSSYEQYF
>TRBV5-1|TRBJ1-1|few|.
TGCGCCAGCAGCCCCCTAGGACAGTCGACCTGGGCTTTCTTT
CASSPLGQSTWAFF
>TRBV6-4|TRBJ1-2|.|TRBD1
TGTGCCAGCAGTGACTCGACAGGGGATGGTGGCTACACCTTC
CASSDSTGDGGYTF
>TRBV6-1|TRBJ1-5|.|.
TGTGCCAGCAGCCAAGGACAGAAATACAATCAGCCCCAGCATTTT
CASSQGQKYNQPQHF
>TRBV19|TRBJ2-1|.|TRBD2
TGTGCCAGTAGTACTAGCGGGGGCGTCTCCTACAATGAGCAGTTCTTC
CASSTSGGVSYNEQFF
>TRBV19|TRBJ1-6|.|.
TGTGCCAGTAGTATTGAGACCACTGGGAATTCACCCCTCCACTTT
CASSIETTGNSPLHF
>TRBV7-6|TRBJ1-1|few|.
TGTGCCAGCAGCGCAGACTTGAACACTGAAGCTTTCTTT
CASSADLNTEAFF
>TRBV18|TRBJ1-1|.|.
TGTGCCAGCTCACTAGGGGGAGATACTGAAGCTTTCTTT
CASSLGGDTEAFF
>TRBV19|TRBJ1-1|.|.
TGTGCCAGTAGTATGATCGGCGCCCTGAACACTGAAGCTTTCTTT
CASSMIGALNTEAFF
>TRBV5-1|TRBJ1-5|.|.
TGCGCCAGCAGCTTGGCCACAGGTCAAGGTCAGCCCCAGCATTTT
CASSLATGQGQPQHF
>TRBV7-2|TRBJ2-4|.|.
TGTGCCAGCAGCTTAGAGTCTGGGATTGCCAAAAACATTCAGTACTTC
CASSLESGIAKNIQYF
>TRBV6-5|TRBJ1-1|.|.
TGTGCCAGCAGGGACATCTCTCAGACTGAAGCTTTCTTT
CASRDISQTEAFF
>TRBV7-2|TRBJ1-6|.|.
TGTGCCAGCAGCTTCCCGTCTGGGGCACTCCACTTT
CASSFPSGALHF
>TRBV29-1|TRBJ1-6|few|.
TGCAGCGCTAGGGACGGAAGCTCCTATAATTCACCCCTCCACTTT
CSARDGSSYNSPLHF
>TRBV6-1|TRBJ1-2|few|.
TGTGCCAGCAGTGTTGAGGGAGGGTATGGCGGCTACACCTTC
CASSVEGGYGGYTF
>TRBV5-1|TRBJ1-4|.|TRBD1
TGCGCCAGCAGCGCATCCGGGACAGGGGGAGAAAAACTGTTTTTT
CASSASGTGGEKLFF
>TRBV9|TRBJ1-3|few|.
TGTGCCAGCAGCGCCCAGGGGTTCTCTGGAAACACCATATATTTT
CASSAQGFSGNTIYF
>TRBV7-3|TRBJ1-2|once|.
TGTGCCAGCAGCTTAACGGGAGGGTCGACGGGGAACTATGGCTACACCTTC
CASSLTGGSTGNYGYTF
>TRBV4-2|TRBJ1-1|few|.
TGTGCCAGCAGCCAAGATTCTCGGAACACTGAAGCTTTCTTT
CASSQDSRNTEAFF
>TRBV30|TRBJ2-7|few|TRBD1
TGTGCCTGGAGTATCTCCTTCTCGGGACAGAGGTCTTTTTCGGACGAGCAGTACTTC
CAWSISFSGQRSFSDEQYF
>TRBV4-2|TRBJ1-1|few|.
TGTGCCAGCAGCCAAGCCGGTAGAGGGCTTCTCACTGAAGCTTTCTTT
CASSQAGRGLLTEAFF
>TRBV19|TRBJ2-3|.|.
TGTGCCAGTAGTATTATGGGCACAGATACGCAGTATTTT
CASSIMGTDTQYF
>TRBV9|TRBJ1-3|few|.
TGTGCCAGCAGCGTAGCAGGCTCTGGAAACACCATATATTTT
CASSVAGSGNTIYF
>TRBV29-1|TRBJ2-7|.|TRBD1
TGCAGCGTTGAAGGTCCGGGACAGGGGAGCTTCTACGAGCAGTACTTC
CSVEGPGQGSFYEQYF
>TRBV11-2|TRBJ1-4|.|.
TGTGCCAGCAGCCCCGGGACTCTAGCAACTAATGAAAAACTGTTTTTT
CASSPGTLATNEKLFF
>TRBV11-2|TRBJ2-7|.|TRBD1
TGTGCCAGCAGCTTAGTTGGACAGGGGTCTTTTTTTTACGAGCAGTACTTC
CASSLVGQGSFFYEQYF